Listed below are T cell receptor beta chains from one sample, sequenced in a study of shared clonotypes between healthy human individuals. Sequencing was performed with immunoSEQ multiplex PCR; in TCRdb, only in-frame clones are kept and a portion is missing. The profile covers around 2.1 million clones, with 90% to 96% appearing a single time and roughly 0.13% taken by the ten largest. The specimen sequenced was naive CD4+ T cells sorted from blood. The receptors come from a man aged 18 to 29 in good health. CDR3s include the opening cysteine and the closing phenylalanine or tryptophan. The D gene is left open where the match is weak. Part of the rows lack a size; the others show once, few, many or a class for expanded clones.

d_call: TRBD1; j_call: TRBJ2-3; clone_size: NA; v_call: TRBV5-1; cdr3_nt: TGCGCCAGCAGCTTGGGTACAGGGGGCCTAACAGATACGCAGTATTTT; cdr3_aa: CASSLGTGGLTDTQYF
d_call: NA; j_call: TRBJ1-4; clone_size: NA; v_call: TRBV14; cdr3_nt: TGTGCCAGCAGCCAGACGTCAGAGGGTGGAGAAAAACTGTTTTTT; cdr3_aa: CASSQTSEGGEKLFF
d_call: NA; j_call: TRBJ1-1; clone_size: once; v_call: TRBV29-1; cdr3_nt: TGCAGCACCTGGGGCAGGAACACTGAAGCTTTCTTT; cdr3_aa: CSTWGRNTEAFF
d_call: NA; j_call: TRBJ2-7; clone_size: NA; v_call: TRBV6-1; cdr3_nt: TGTGCCAGCAGTGAAGGGCAGGTAAAATCCTACGAGCAGTACTTC; cdr3_aa: CASSEGQVKSYEQYF
d_call: NA; j_call: TRBJ1-3; clone_size: NA; v_call: TRBV7-2; cdr3_nt: TGTGCCAGCAGCCGAAGGGGCGGGGAATGGGCTGGAAACACCATATATTTT; cdr3_aa: CASSRRGGEWAGNTIYF
d_call: TRBD1; j_call: TRBJ1-2; clone_size: once; v_call: TRBV11-2; cdr3_nt: TGTGCCAGCAGCGGGGGACAGGCTAACTATGGCTACACCTTC; cdr3_aa: CASSGGQANYGYTF
d_call: TRBD1; j_call: TRBJ1-2; clone_size: NA; v_call: TRBV27; cdr3_nt: TGTGCCAGCAGTCAAACGGGACAGAAATATCCAGGCTACACCTTC; cdr3_aa: CASSQTGQKYPGYTF
d_call: NA; j_call: TRBJ2-7; clone_size: NA; v_call: TRBV18; cdr3_nt: TGTGCCAGCTCAACCGTTACGGTCGAGCAGTACTTC; cdr3_aa: CASSTVTVEQYF
d_call: NA; j_call: TRBJ2-1; clone_size: NA; v_call: TRBV10-1; cdr3_nt: TGCGCCAGCAGTGCGCGACGGGGATGGACCTACAATGAGCAGTTCTTC; cdr3_aa: CASSARRGWTYNEQFF
d_call: NA; j_call: TRBJ1-1; clone_size: NA; v_call: TRBV6-1; cdr3_nt: TGTGCCAGCAGTGAGCGAGGGAGCACTGAAGCTTTCTTT; cdr3_aa: CASSERGSTEAFF
d_call: TRBD1; j_call: TRBJ1-3; clone_size: NA; v_call: TRBV28; cdr3_nt: TGTGCCAGCAGAAAGACAGGGGCTCTGGGTGGAAACACCATATATTTT; cdr3_aa: CASRKTGALGGNTIYF
d_call: TRBD1; j_call: TRBJ1-1; clone_size: NA; v_call: TRBV7-2; cdr3_nt: TGTGCCAGCATCGGGACAGGGTTGGGGACTGAAGCTTTCTTT; cdr3_aa: CASIGTGLGTEAFF
d_call: NA; j_call: TRBJ2-5; clone_size: NA; v_call: TRBV13; cdr3_nt: TGTGCCAGCAGCTTAGGCCAGAGGGAGACCCAGTACTTC; cdr3_aa: CASSLGQRETQYF
d_call: TRBD1; j_call: TRBJ1-2; clone_size: NA; v_call: TRBV7-9; cdr3_nt: TGTGCCAGCAGCCGGGACAGGGTTACCTATGGCTACACCTTC; cdr3_aa: CASSRDRVTYGYTF
d_call: NA; j_call: TRBJ1-3; clone_size: NA; v_call: TRBV10-3; cdr3_nt: TGTGCCTTCCGGGGGGGATCTGGAAACACCATATATTTT; cdr3_aa: CAFRGGSGNTIYF
d_call: NA; j_call: TRBJ2-5; clone_size: few; v_call: TRBV28; cdr3_nt: TGTGCCAGCTGGTCTAGGGGCGCGGAGACCCAGTACTTC; cdr3_aa: CASWSRGAETQYF
d_call: TRBD1; j_call: TRBJ2-5; clone_size: NA; v_call: TRBV5-1; cdr3_nt: TGCGCCAGCAGCCCAGGGGGTGAGACCCAGTACTTC; cdr3_aa: CASSPGGETQYF
d_call: NA; j_call: TRBJ2-3; clone_size: NA; v_call: TRBV5-1; cdr3_nt: TGCGCCAGCAGCCGATATGAGGATACGCAGTATTTT; cdr3_aa: CASSRYEDTQYF
d_call: TRBD1; j_call: TRBJ2-7; clone_size: NA; v_call: TRBV11-2; cdr3_nt: TGTGCCAGCAGCTTAGTCCGGGGACAGGGAATCTACGAGCAGTACTTC; cdr3_aa: CASSLVRGQGIYEQYF
d_call: TRBD1; j_call: TRBJ1-2; clone_size: NA; v_call: TRBV10-3; cdr3_nt: TGTGCCATCAGTGAGGGCGGGACAGGGGGTGTTGGCTACACCTTC; cdr3_aa: CAISEGGTGGVGYTF
d_call: NA; j_call: TRBJ2-1; clone_size: NA; v_call: TRBV5-4; cdr3_nt: TGTGCCAGCCAGTTTTTGGGTGGTTCCTACAATGAGCAGTTCTTC; cdr3_aa: CASQFLGGSYNEQFF
d_call: NA; j_call: TRBJ1-5; clone_size: NA; v_call: TRBV19; cdr3_nt: TGTGCCAGTAGTAGGAGCAATCAGCCCCAGCATTTT; cdr3_aa: CASSRSNQPQHF
d_call: TRBD1; j_call: TRBJ2-7; clone_size: NA; v_call: TRBV11-2; cdr3_nt: TGTGCCAGCAGCTCCCCCGGGACAGGGGGTTTCGAGCAGTACTTC; cdr3_aa: CASSSPGTGGFEQYF
d_call: TRBD1; j_call: TRBJ2-3; clone_size: NA; v_call: TRBV5-1; cdr3_nt: TGCGCCAGCAGCTTGGAAGACAGGGGAACAGATACGCAGTATTTT; cdr3_aa: CASSLEDRGTDTQYF
d_call: NA; j_call: TRBJ1-4; clone_size: NA; v_call: TRBV10-3; cdr3_nt: TGTGCCATCAGTGAGTCAGGGGGAGTAACTAATGAAAAACTGTTTTTT; cdr3_aa: CAISESGGVTNEKLFF
d_call: TRBD1; j_call: TRBJ1-1; clone_size: NA; v_call: TRBV7-2; cdr3_nt: TGTGCCAGCGCGGAGACAGGGGATATAACTGAAGCTTTCTTT; cdr3_aa: CASAETGDITEAFF
d_call: NA; j_call: TRBJ2-7; clone_size: NA; v_call: TRBV28; cdr3_nt: TGTGCCAGCAGTTTAAGTTCGGCCAGCCACGAGCAGTACTTC; cdr3_aa: CASSLSSASHEQYF
d_call: NA; j_call: TRBJ2-7; clone_size: NA; v_call: TRBV25-1; cdr3_nt: TGTGCCAGCAGTGAACACGGGGTATACGAGCAGTACTTC; cdr3_aa: CASSEHGVYEQYF
d_call: NA; j_call: TRBJ1-1; clone_size: NA; v_call: TRBV30; cdr3_nt: TGTGCCTGGAGTCCGAACGGGGGAACTGAAGCTTTCTTT; cdr3_aa: CAWSPNGGTEAFF
d_call: NA; j_call: TRBJ2-7; clone_size: NA; v_call: TRBV10-2; cdr3_nt: TGCGCCAGCAGTGAAAGGGGGGATTGGCGCGGCACATGGGGATTGGCCTACGAGCAGTACTTC; cdr3_aa: CASSERGDWRGTWGLAYEQYF
d_call: NA; j_call: TRBJ1-6; clone_size: once; v_call: TRBV9; cdr3_nt: TGTGCCAGCAGCGTCAACAGAGGTTCACCCCTCCACTTT; cdr3_aa: CASSVNRGSPLHF
d_call: NA; j_call: TRBJ1-6; clone_size: NA; v_call: TRBV9; cdr3_nt: TGTGCCAGCAGCCCCCTAGGGGGGACCTCCTATAATTCACCCCTCCACTTT; cdr3_aa: CASSPLGGTSYNSPLHF
d_call: NA; j_call: TRBJ2-7; clone_size: NA; v_call: TRBV18; cdr3_nt: TGTGCCAGCTCACAAGGGACGGGAGAAGTGTACGAGCAGTACTTC; cdr3_aa: CASSQGTGEVYEQYF
d_call: TRBD1; j_call: TRBJ2-1; clone_size: NA; v_call: TRBV7-9; cdr3_nt: TGTGCCAGCAGCGTACGCCAGGGGGCTGGCTACAATGAGCAGTTCTTC; cdr3_aa: CASSVRQGAGYNEQFF
d_call: NA; j_call: TRBJ2-5; clone_size: NA; v_call: TRBV5-1; cdr3_nt: TGCGCCAGCAGCTTGGTACAGGGAGTGCAAGAGACCCAGTACTTC; cdr3_aa: CASSLVQGVQETQYF
d_call: NA; j_call: TRBJ1-4; clone_size: NA; v_call: TRBV18; cdr3_nt: TGTGCCAGCTCACCACGGACTTGGGAGCTTGAAAAACTGTTTTTT; cdr3_aa: CASSPRTWELEKLFF
d_call: NA; j_call: TRBJ1-1; clone_size: NA; v_call: TRBV20-1; cdr3_nt: TGCAGTGCTAGTCGTGGGACTGAAGCTTTCTTT; cdr3_aa: CSASRGTEAFF
d_call: NA; j_call: TRBJ2-7; clone_size: NA; v_call: TRBV7-8; cdr3_nt: TGTGCCAGCAGCCAAGGCAGGGGACTCTACGAGCAGTACTTC; cdr3_aa: CASSQGRGLYEQYF
d_call: NA; j_call: TRBJ2-7; clone_size: NA; v_call: TRBV4-1; cdr3_nt: TGCGCCAGCAGCCAAGATCGCTACGAGCAGTACTTC; cdr3_aa: CASSQDRYEQYF
d_call: NA; j_call: TRBJ1-2; clone_size: NA; v_call: TRBV9; cdr3_nt: TGTGCCAGCAGTCAAACGGTCGGGGGCGGCTACACCTTC; cdr3_aa: CASSQTVGGGYTF
d_call: NA; j_call: TRBJ2-5; clone_size: NA; v_call: TRBV7-8; cdr3_nt: TGTGCCAGCAGCTCACAGGGACGGCAAGAGACCCAGTACTTC; cdr3_aa: CASSSQGRQETQYF
d_call: NA; j_call: TRBJ2-2; clone_size: NA; v_call: TRBV11-3; cdr3_nt: TGTGCCAGCAGCTTAGGAACCGGGGAGCTGTTTTTT; cdr3_aa: CASSLGTGELFF
d_call: TRBD2; j_call: TRBJ2-7; clone_size: NA; v_call: TRBV7-9; cdr3_nt: TGTGCCACCTCTATAGCGGGGGGCCAGGAGCAGTACTTC; cdr3_aa: CATSIAGGQEQYF
d_call: TRBD1; j_call: TRBJ2-7; clone_size: NA; v_call: TRBV7-2; cdr3_nt: TGTGCCAGCAGCTTAGGGCTGTCAGGGGGCTACGAGCAGTACTTC; cdr3_aa: CASSLGLSGGYEQYF
d_call: TRBD1; j_call: TRBJ1-2; clone_size: NA; v_call: TRBV6-5; cdr3_nt: TGTGCCAGCAGTTACTCGGGACAGGACTCCTATGGCTACACCTTC; cdr3_aa: CASSYSGQDSYGYTF